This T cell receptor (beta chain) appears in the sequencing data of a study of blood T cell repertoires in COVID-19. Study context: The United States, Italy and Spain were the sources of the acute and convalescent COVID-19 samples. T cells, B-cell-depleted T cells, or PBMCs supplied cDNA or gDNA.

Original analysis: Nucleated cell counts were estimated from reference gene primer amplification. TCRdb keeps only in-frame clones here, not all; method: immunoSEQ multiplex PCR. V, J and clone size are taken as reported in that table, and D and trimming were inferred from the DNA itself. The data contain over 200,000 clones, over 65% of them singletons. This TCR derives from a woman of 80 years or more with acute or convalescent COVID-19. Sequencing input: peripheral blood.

The CDR3 DNA follows: TGCGCCAGCAGCCAAGATCGGCTAGCGCGGGAGACCCAGTACTTC. Translating it yields CASSQDRLARETQYF. The chain carries TRBV4-1 and TRBJ2-5; maybe TRBD2 (6 bases). V was clipped by 0 bases and J by 5 bases, with 13 bases between them. The CDR3 has 15 residues. CDR1 MGHRA and CDR2 YSYEKL come from the germline V gene.